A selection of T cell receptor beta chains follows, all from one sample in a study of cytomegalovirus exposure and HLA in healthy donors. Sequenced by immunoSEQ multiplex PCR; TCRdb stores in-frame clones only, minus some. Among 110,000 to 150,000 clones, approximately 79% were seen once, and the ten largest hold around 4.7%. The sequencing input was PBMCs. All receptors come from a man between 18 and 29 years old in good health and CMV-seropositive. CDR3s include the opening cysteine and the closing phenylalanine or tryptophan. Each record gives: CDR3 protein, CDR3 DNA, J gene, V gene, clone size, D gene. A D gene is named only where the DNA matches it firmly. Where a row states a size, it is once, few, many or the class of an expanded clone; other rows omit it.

CDR3: CAIKGVHSPLHF; DNA: TGTGCCATCAAAGGGGTTCATTCACCCCTCCACTTT; J: TRBJ1-6; V: TRBV6-1; size: NA; D: NA
CDR3: CARPGLEREIYEQYF; DNA: TGCGCCAGACCCGGTCTGGAGCGGGAGATCTACGAGCAGTACTTC; J: TRBJ2-7; V: TRBV5-1; size: few; D: TRBD2
CDR3: CASSYRAGANYEQYF; DNA: TGTGCCAGCAGTTACCGGGCAGGGGCCAACTACGAGCAGTACTTC; J: TRBJ2-7; V: TRBV6-5; size: NA; D: NA
CDR3: CASSLTGTSGFNEQFF; DNA: TGTGCCAGCAGCTTAACCGGGACTAGCGGCTTCAATGAGCAGTTCTTC; J: TRBJ2-1; V: TRBV7-9; size: once; D: TRBD2
CDR3: CASSLGAGRGDGYTF; DNA: TGTGCCAGCAGCTTGGGAGCAGGGAGGGGTGATGGCTACACCTTC; J: TRBJ1-2; V: TRBV5-6; size: few; D: NA
CDR3: CASSVAPGGPGTYEQYF; DNA: TGTGCCAGCAGCGTAGCGCCGGGGGGACCGGGGACGTACGAGCAGTACTTC; J: TRBJ2-7; V: TRBV9; size: NA; D: TRBD2
CDR3: CASSLGGAFGEQYF; DNA: TGTGCCAGCAGCTTAGGGGGCGCCTTTGGCGAGCAGTACTTC; J: TRBJ2-7; V: TRBV11-3; size: NA; D: NA
CDR3: CASSTRLAYEQYF; DNA: TGTGCCAGCAGCACCCGACTAGCTTACGAGCAGTACTTC; J: TRBJ2-7; V: TRBV13; size: NA; D: TRBD2
CDR3: CASTEERGSSYNEQFF; DNA: TGTGCCAGCACCGAGGAGCGGGGGTCCTCCTACAATGAGCAGTTCTTC; J: TRBJ2-1; V: TRBV2; size: NA; D: TRBD2
CDR3: CASSFVAAVYGYTF; DNA: TGTGCCAGTAGTTTCGTGGCGGCGGTCTATGGCTACACCTTC; J: TRBJ1-2; V: TRBV19; size: NA; D: NA
CDR3: CATQIFNEQFF; DNA: TGTGCCACCCAGATTTTTAATGAGCAGTTCTTC; J: TRBJ2-1; V: TRBV19; size: NA; D: NA
CDR3: CASSSTSGQETQYF; DNA: TGTGCCAGCTCGTCGACTAGCGGGCAAGAGACCCAGTACTTC; J: TRBJ2-5; V: TRBV18; size: NA; D: TRBD2
CDR3: CASRSRGMVDTEAFF; DNA: TGTGCCAGCAGAAGCCGGGGGATGGTCGACACTGAAGCTTTCTTT; J: TRBJ1-1; V: TRBV6-6; size: NA; D: NA